This is a list of T cell receptor beta chains from one sample in a study of blood T cell repertoires in COVID-19. Sequencing was performed with immunoSEQ multiplex PCR; in TCRdb, only in-frame clones are kept and a portion is missing. The table shows approximately 450,000 clones, with 70% to 90% occurring only once. Sequencing was done on a sample of PBMCs or T cells enriched from blood (not recorded which). These TCRs come from a woman in her late teens or twenties with acute COVID-19. Each CDR3 is given with its conserved first and last residue. Each record gives: CDR3 DNA, CDR3 protein, J gene, V gene, D gene, clone size. A D gene is named only where the DNA matches it firmly. Clone size, where shown, is once, few, many, or a class for clones that have expanded.

TGTGCCAGCAGCCTCCGGGACAGCTTCTCTGGGGCCAACGTCCTGACTTTC,CASSLRDSFSGANVLTF,TRBJ2-6,TRBV5-6,TRBD1,NA
TGCGCCAGCAGCCGTACAGAACAGGGGGGGAATGAGCAGTTCTTC,CASSRTEQGGNEQFF,TRBJ2-1,TRBV5-1,NA,NA
TGTGCCAGCAGCGAACAGGGTAAGGATCAGCCCCAGCATTTT,CASSEQGKDQPQHF,TRBJ1-5,TRBV7-3,NA,NA
TGTGCCAGCAGCTGGCCGGGACAGGGTTCTGGGGGCTCCTACAATGAGCAGTTCTTC,CASSWPGQGSGGSYNEQFF,TRBJ2-1,TRBV28,TRBD1,once
TGTGCCAGCAGCTCCTTGACTGTCAACTATGGCTACACCTTC,CASSSLTVNYGYTF,TRBJ1-2,TRBV5-6,NA,NA
TGTGCCAGCAGCCCCACTCCCACTAGCGGGTCCCAGTTCTTC,CASSPTPTSGSQFF,TRBJ2-1,TRBV6-5,TRBD2,NA
TGTGCCAGCAGCTTCGGAGAGACCCAGTACTTC,CASSFGETQYF,TRBJ2-5,TRBV11-2,NA,NA
TGTGCCAGCAGTTTAAACTCCCTCACTAGCGGGAGACCAGATACGCAGTATTTT,CASSLNSLTSGRPDTQYF,TRBJ2-3,TRBV28,TRBD2,NA
TGTGCCAGTAGTATAGCGGGAGCGGGCTCCTACGAGCAGTACTTC,CASSIAGAGSYEQYF,TRBJ2-7,TRBV19,NA,NA
TGTGCCAGCTCACCACCGATTTCCGTAATAGCGGGAACTCTTTCGCGGGAGCTGTTTTTT,CASSPPISVIAGTLSRELFF,TRBJ2-2,TRBV18,TRBD2,once
TGTGCCAGTAGTATAGCGGGGGACCTTGGCGAGCAGTTCTTC,CASSIAGDLGEQFF,TRBJ2-1,TRBV19,NA,NA
TGTGCCAGCAGTGCAGGACTGTCCTACGAGCAGTACTTC,CASSAGLSYEQYF,TRBJ2-7,TRBV27,NA,NA
TGTGCCAGCAGAGCTCAGCGTCCGGGACTAGCGGGAGTATACGAGCAGTACTTC,CASRAQRPGLAGVYEQYF,TRBJ2-7,TRBV27,TRBD2,NA
TGTGCCAGCAGTTTGATACCGGGACAAAACACCGGGGAGCTGTTTTTT,CASSLIPGQNTGELFF,TRBJ2-2,TRBV27,NA,NA
TGTGCCAGCAGCTGGGGGACAGGGGGCAATAATTCACCCCTCCACTTT,CASSWGTGGNNSPLHF,TRBJ1-6,TRBV7-6,TRBD1,few
TGTGCCAGCACCGACACCGGGACAGGAAATGAAAAACTGTTTTTT,CASTDTGTGNEKLFF,TRBJ1-4,TRBV19,TRBD1,NA
TGTGCCAGCAGCTTAGGGGGACTTACGAACACTGAAGCTTTCTTT,CASSLGGLTNTEAFF,TRBJ1-1,TRBV7-2,NA,NA
TGTGCCACCAGCGCTGCAGGATTTGGTTCCCACACCGGGGAGCTGTTTTTT,CATSAAGFGSHTGELFF,TRBJ2-2,TRBV24-1,NA,few
TGTGCCAGCAGCCATACCATCGTGGCCCACTACGAGCAGTACTTC,CASSHTIVAHYEQYF,TRBJ2-7,TRBV14,NA,NA
TGTGCCAAACCGGGACAGGGACCTACGCAGCAGTACTTC,CAKPGQGPTQQYF,TRBJ2-7,TRBV7-2,TRBD1,NA
TGTGCCAGTAGTATAGATATGTGGACGGGGGAACGAGGCTACACCTTC,CASSIDMWTGERGYTF,TRBJ1-2,TRBV19,NA,NA
TGCGCCAGCAGCTTGACACAGGACACAGATACGCAGTATTTT,CASSLTQDTDTQYF,TRBJ2-3,TRBV5-1,NA,NA
TGTGCCAGCAGTGAACGGACAGGGGGCGGCTACACCTTC,CASSERTGGGYTF,TRBJ1-2,TRBV12-3/TRBV12-4,TRBD1,NA
TGTGCCACCAGCACCATGGGAAAGGGGGAATACGAGCAGTACTTC,CATSTMGKGEYEQYF,TRBJ2-7,TRBV15,NA,once
TGTGCCAGTAGTATAGGAGCACAGGGATTTTACAATGAGCAGTTCTTC,CASSIGAQGFYNEQFF,TRBJ2-1,TRBV19,NA,NA
TGTGCCAGCAACCCAGCGGGAACCTACAATGAGCAGTTCTTC,CASNPAGTYNEQFF,TRBJ2-1,TRBV19,TRBD2,NA
TGTGCCAGCAGCGAGGAGTACGAGCAGTACTTC,CASSEEYEQYF,TRBJ2-7,TRBV2,NA,NA